The 5 T cell receptor beta chains in this list originate from one sample, sequenced in a study of prognosis after radiotherapy for stage I lung cancer. From genomic DNA, TCR beta CDR3 was amplified by two-round multiplex PCR. For every TRBV and TRBJ gene, a specific primer was used in first-round PCR. Each CDR3 protein is one row after TCRdb ran MiXCR on the multiplex PCR reads. The data contain about 35,000 distinct CDR3 sequences, 30% to 35% of them singletons. The sequencing used PBMCs, collected before or after stereotactic body radiation therapy (not recorded which). The receptors here all came from a donor at least 50 years old with non-small cell lung cancer.

The V gene is TRBV20-1, the J gene TRBJ2-3; D is ambiguous. The ends were cut back, 7 bases at V and 2 bases at J, with 10 bases in the middle. Germline V CDR1 and CDR2: DFQATT, SNEGSKA (reference sequence). This CDR3 is 12 amino acids long. The CDR3 bases are TGCAGTGTTTCCACAGCCACAGATACGCAGTATTTT. Residues: CSVSTATDTQYF.

This clonotype was seen more than once but under ten times. V usage is TRBV15 and J usage is TRBJ2-7, with 9 bases identical to TRBD1. Per the germline V gene, CDR1 is LNHNV and CDR2 is YYDKDF (reference sequence). The CDR3 spans 20 residues. V gave up 0 bases and J gave up 3 bases; unmatched junction bases: 18. The CDR3 sequence: CATSRDTMGGKGTGHYEQYF. CDR3 nucleotide sequence: TGTGCCACCAGCAGAGATACAATGGGGGGTAAGGGGACAGGGCACTACGAGCAGTACTTC. The full variable domain, in which reference TRBV15 and TRBJ2-7 provide the parts outside the CDR3, is DAMVIQNPRYQVTQFGKPVTLSCSQTLNHNVMYWYQQKSSQAPKLLFHYYDKDFNNEADTPDNFQSRRPNTSFCFLDIRSPGLGDTAMYLCATSRDTMGGKGTGHYEQYFGPGTRLTVT.

The table lists this clonotype with many counts. This chain uses TRBV20-1 with TRBJ2-6; the D call may be TRBD1 or TRBD2 (5 bases each). CDR3 length: 16 amino acids. Germline values: CDR1 DFQATT, CDR2 SNEGSKA (reference sequence). V lost 0 bases and J lost 2, with 11 bases in between. The CDR3 nucleotides read TGCAGTGCTAGAGACCTGGGACGGACTGGGGCCAACGTCCTGACTTTC. Protein sequence: CSARDLGRTGANVLTF.

This clonotype was counted at least ten times. The rearrangement links TRBV19 to TRBJ1-1; no firm D call. The V gene's germline CDR1 is LNHDA and CDR2 SQIVND (reference sequence). The CDR3 totals 14 residues. V was pared by 7 bases and J by 8 bases, with 20 bases between. The chain's CDR3 is CASIKEGLLEEAFF. Written as DNA, the CDR3 is TGTGCCAGTATCAAGGAGGGCCTCCTAGAGGAAGCTTTCTTT.

Concerning this clonotype itself: A far larger clone is one base from this, pointing to a likely read error. The V gene is TRBV6-1, the J gene TRBJ2-1; D is undetermined. The germline CDR1 and CDR2 sequences are MNHNS and SASEGT. The CDR3 is made up of 16 amino acids. Trimming cost V 4 bases and J 1 base, with 14 bases left between them. The CDR3 coding sequence is TGTGCCAGCAGTGCCTACTCGGTGGCATCCTACAATGAGCAGTTCTTC. This gives the protein CASSAYSVASYNEQFF.